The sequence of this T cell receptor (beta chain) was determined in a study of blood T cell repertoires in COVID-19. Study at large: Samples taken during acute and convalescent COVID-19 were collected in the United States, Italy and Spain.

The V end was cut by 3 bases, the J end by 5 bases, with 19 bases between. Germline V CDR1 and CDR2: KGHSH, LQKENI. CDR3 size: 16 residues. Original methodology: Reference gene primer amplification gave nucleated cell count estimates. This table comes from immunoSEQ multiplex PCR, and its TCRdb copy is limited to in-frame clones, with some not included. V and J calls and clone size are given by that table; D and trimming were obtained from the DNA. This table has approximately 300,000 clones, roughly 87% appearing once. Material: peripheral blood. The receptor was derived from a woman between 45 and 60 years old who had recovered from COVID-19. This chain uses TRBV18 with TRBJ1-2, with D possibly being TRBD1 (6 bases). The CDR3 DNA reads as TGTGCCAGCTCACCCCAGAACAGAGGACAGTTTTATGGCTACACCTTC. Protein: CASSPQNRGQFYGYTF.